What follows are 25 T cell receptor beta chains derived from one specimen sequenced in a study of blood T cells in healthy people across ages. A J-beta primer mix and a sample-barcoded 5' primer were used in a second PCR of roughly 7 to 12 cycles. TCRdb re-called the 5' RACE reads through MiXCR, storing one row per CDR3 protein. The sample holds more than 800,000 distinct CDR3 sequences, under 55% seen once. Sample: blood. These TCRs come from a woman in her sixties in good health.

The CDR3 DNA is TGTGCCAGCAGTGACCGACAACTCTACGAGCAGTACTTC. As protein: CASSDRQLYEQYF. V usage is TRBV2 and J usage is TRBJ2-7; unclear D gene. Germline values: CDR1 SNHLY, CDR2 FYNNEI. Trimming took off 3 bases at V and 3 bases at J, with 9 bases between the two ends. The CDR3 totals 13 residues.

This chain links TRBV20-1 with TRBJ2-1; TRBD2 might be the D (5 bases). Germline V gene sequence: CDR1 DFQATT, CDR2 SNEGSKA (reference sequence). V was shortened by 6 bases and J by 6 bases, with 18 bases between the two germline ends. This CDR3 has 14 amino acids. For the CDR3, the DNA is TGCAGTGCCACAGATGGGAGACGTGTCAATGAGCAGTTCTTC. Its translation: CSATDGRRVNEQFF.

The chain has TRBV7-9 and TRBJ2-5; tentatively, D is TRBD2 (6 bases). Germline V gene data show CDR1 as SEHNR and CDR2 as FQNEAQ (reference sequence). The CDR3 is made up of 15 amino acids. V lost 3 bases to trimming and J lost 2 bases, with 13 bases between them. The DNA of the CDR3 is TGTGCCAGCAGCTTGCTTGGAGCGGGTCAAGAGACCCAGTACTTC. This translates into CASSLLGAGQETQYF. Based on the CDR3 plus reference TRBV7-9 and TRBJ2-5, the full variable domain is DTGVSQNPRHKITKRGQNVTFRCDPISEHNRLYWYRQTLGQGPEFLTYFQNEAQLEKSRLLSDRFSAERPKGSFSTLEIQRTEQGDSAMYLCASSLLGAGQETQYFGPGTRLLVL.

The gene calls are TRBV3-1 and TRBJ1-1, with D perhaps TRBD1 (5 bases). This CDR3 contains 12 residues. Trimming took 0 bases from V and 10 from J, leaving 9 bases between them. Germline V gene sequence: CDR1 LGHDT, CDR2 YNNKEL (reference sequence). The DNA of the CDR3 is TGTGCCAGCAGCCAAGAGTCCGGGGGAGCTTTCTTT. Protein product: CASSQESGGAFF.

The rearrangement links TRBV10-3 to TRBJ2-1, with 9 bases lining up with TRBD2. This CDR3 has 16 residues. Germline values: CDR1 ENHRY, CDR2 SYGVKD. The ends lost 3 bases at V and 6 bases at J; junction bases unmatched: 9. The CDR3 region is CAISDLGTSRGNEQFF. DNA for the CDR3: TGTGCCATCAGTGACCTTGGGACTAGCCGGGGCAATGAGCAGTTCTTC.

V and J are TRBV13 and TRBJ2-2; 13 bases line up with TRBD2. Germline V gives CDR1 PRHDT, CDR2 FYEKMQ (reference sequence). The trim removed 5 bases at V and 6 bases at J, leaving 6 bases unmatched. The CDR3 is 16 amino acids. This chain's CDR3 is CASSDTSGRDAGELFF. The CDR3, as DNA: TGTGCCAGCAGCGATACTAGCGGGAGGGACGCCGGGGAGCTGTTTTTT. The full variable domain, rest sourced from reference TRBV13 and TRBJ2-2, is AAGVIQSPRHLIKEKRETATLKCYPIPRHDTVYWYQQGPGQDPQFLISFYEKMQSDKGSIPDRFSAQQFSDYHSELNMSSLELGDSALYFCASSDTSGRDAGELFFGEGSRLTVL.

This clonotype has just a few counts. The chain employs TRBV10-1 and TRBJ1-6, with no clear D. This CDR3 contains 17 residues. Deletions cut 4 bases from V and 7 bases from J, with 20 bases between. The V gene's germline CDR1 is WNHNN and CDR2 SYGVQD (reference sequence). CDR3 region: CASSGSPGSAANSPLHF. The CDR3, as DNA: TGCGCCAGCAGTGGGTCTCCGGGCTCCGCAGCCAATTCACCCCTCCACTTT.

The chain is built from TRBV29-1 and TRBJ2-1; possibly TRBD1 or TRBD2 for D (5 bases each). Germline CDR1 and CDR2: SQVTM and ANQGSEA. V was clipped by 5 bases and J by 1 base, with 9 bases between them. This CDR3 is 13 amino acids long. The CDR3 reads CSVLRGSYNEQFF. The CDR3 DNA sequence: TGCAGCGTTCTGAGGGGATCCTACAATGAGCAGTTCTTC.

The rearrangement uses TRBV15 and TRBJ2-1; possible D gene TRBD1, 5 bases. V lost 2 bases, J lost 9 bases, and 17 bases lay in between. There are 15 residues in the CDR3. Germline V gene data show CDR1 as LNHNV and CDR2 as YYDKDF (reference sequence). The CDR3, as DNA: TGTGCCACCAGCAGATTTCAAAGGAGTAGGGGTGAGCAGTTCTTC. It encodes CATSRFQRSRGEQFF.

This clonotype was observed a few times. The V call is TRBV20-1, the J call TRBJ2-5; 11 nucleotides align to TRBD2. Matching the DNA end better, TRBJ2-7 makes the J call doubtful. Germline values: CDR1 DFQATT, CDR2 SNEGSKA (reference sequence). This CDR3 has 13 amino acids. The CDR3 is CSARLLAGGEQYF. The CDR3 nucleotides are TGCAGTGCTAGATTGCTAGCGGGAGGCGAGCAGTACTTC.

The rearrangement joins TRBV2 to TRBJ2-7; D perhaps matches TRBD2 (5 bases). TRBJ2-4 matches the DNA end more closely, so the J call is doubtful. This CDR3 spans 12 amino acids. Germline CDR1 reads SNHLY; CDR2 reads FYNNEI. DNA for the CDR3: TGTGCCAGCAACCTGGGCGAGGGCATTCAGTACTTC. This codes for CASNLGEGIQYF.

This chain uses TRBV20-1 with TRBJ1-2; a possible D gene is TRBD1 (6 bases). Trimming shortened V by 3 bases and J by 12 bases, and 14 bases separated the two germline ends. CDR3 length: 11 residues. The germline V gene encodes CDR1 DFQATT and CDR2 SNEGSKA (reference sequence). The CDR3 reads CSARGHEVHTF. The CDR3 nucleotides are TGCAGTGCTAGGGGACACGAGGTCCACACCTTC.

The chain joins TRBV7-2 to TRBJ2-7; maybe TRBD2 (5 bases). In germline, CDR1 is SGHTA, CDR2 FQGNSA. Trimming stripped 6 bases from V and 6 bases from J, with 24 bases between. The CDR3 has 16 amino acids. Written as DNA, the CDR3 is TGTGCCAGCAGGTCCTCTCATTCGGGGAAGGTAGTCGAGCAGTACTTC. Translation: CASRSSHSGKVVEQYF.

This clonotype was seen ten or more times. This sequence joins TRBV28 and TRBJ2-7; weak D call: TRBD1 (5 bases). Trimming removed 3 bases at V and 1 base at J, with 10 bases between. The CDR3 loop spans 14 amino acids. CDR1 MDHEN and CDR2 SYDVKM come from the germline V gene. CDR3 sequence: CASSFGAISYEQYF. The CDR3 DNA reads TGTGCCAGCAGTTTTGGGGCCATTTCCTACGAGCAGTACTTC.

The rearrangement links TRBV10-3 to TRBJ2-1; 8 nucleotides match TRBD1. Losses at the gene ends were 2 bases for V and 9 bases for J; bases not matched to a gene: 12. This CDR3 comprises 16 residues. The germline CDR1 and CDR2 sequences are ENHRY and SYGVKD. CDR3 bases: TGTGCCATCAGTGAGATCTGGACAGGGCAGGATACTGAGCAGTTCTTC. It translates to CAISEIWTGQDTEQFF.

The rearrangement links TRBV20-1 to TRBJ2-7, with D tentatively TRBD1 or TRBD2 (5 bases each). Germline-derived CDR1 and CDR2 are DFQATT and SNEGSKA (reference sequence). V was pared by 4 bases and J by 4 bases, with 20 bases between. This CDR3 region has 15 residues. The CDR3 bases are TGCAGTGCTACCGCGCCGGGGACCCCCCTATACGAGCAGTACTTC. Translating gives CSATAPGTPLYEQYF.

The J gene is TRBJ2-1, the V gene TRBV29-1; D unclear. The ends were cut back, 7 bases at V and 2 bases at J, with 12 bases in the middle. This CDR3 contains 13 residues. Germline CDR1 SQVTM, CDR2 ANQGSEA. CDR3 sequence: CSGRTETYNEQFF. The CDR3 nucleotides are TGCAGCGGACGGACGGAAACCTACAATGAGCAGTTCTTC.

This clonotype has just a few counts. The rearrangement joins TRBV6-5 to TRBJ2-7, with D perhaps TRBD1 (6 bases). The CDR3 is 14 amino acids. CDR1 and CDR2 (germline): MNHEY, SVGAGI. V lost 7 bases and J 2 bases, leaving 15 bases between the germline ends. Here the CDR3 reads CASTTSGQPYEQYF. The CDR3 DNA sequence: TGTGCCAGCACCACGTCCGGACAGCCCTACGAGCAGTACTTC.

The chain joins TRBV2 to TRBJ2-7; D is undetermined. CDR1 SNHLY and CDR2 FYNNEI come from the germline V gene. V was clipped by 7 bases and J by 3 bases, with 10 bases between them. There are 12 residues in the CDR3. The CDR3 DNA reads TGTGCCAGCACATCGGGTTTCTACGAGCAGTACTTC. The encoded protein is CASTSGFYEQYF.

V usage is TRBV15 and J usage is TRBJ2-1, with 11 bases fitting TRBD1. CDR3 length: 15 residues. CDR1 is LNHNV, CDR2 YYDKDF, per germline (reference sequence). The ends lost 7 bases at V and 8 bases at J; junction bases unmatched: 10. The CDR3 here is CATTSDRGLRDEQFF. CDR3 DNA sequence: TGTGCCACCACCTCGGACAGGGGGCTTCGTGATGAGCAGTTCTTC.

This sequence joins TRBV6-2 or TRBV6-3 and TRBJ2-7, with TRBD2 matching over 8 bases. The J call may not be correct, given that the DNA end is closer to TRBJ2-5. The CDR3 is made up of 15 amino acids. CDR1 MNHEY and CDR2 SVGEGT come from the germline V gene. CDR3 nucleotides: TGTGCCAGCAGCCGTCAAGGACTAGCCCCAGAGACCCAGTACTTC. Protein product: CASSRQGLAPETQYF.

V and J are TRBV5-1 and TRBJ2-2; the D gene is possibly TRBD1 (5 bases). Trimming pared 3 bases from V and 3 bases from J, leaving 15 bases between. CDR1 is SGHRS, CDR2 YFSETQ, per germline. The CDR3 sequence is 16 residues long. The CDR3 loop reads CASSYGHRVDTGELFF. The DNA for the CDR3 is TGCGCCAGCAGCTACGGACATAGGGTTGACACCGGGGAGCTGTTTTTT.

The V gene is TRBV6-6, the J gene TRBJ1-4; D is unresolved. This CDR3 comprises 14 residues. Per the germline V gene, CDR1 is MNHNY and CDR2 is SVGAGI (reference sequence). V was pared by 6 bases and J by 0 bases, with 8 bases between. CDR3: CASSRTTTNEKLFF. The CDR3 DNA follows: TGTGCCAGCAGCCGGACGACAACTAATGAAAAACTGTTTTTT.

J is TRBJ2-3 and V is TRBV10-3; D unresolved. The CDR3 runs to 15 residues. CDR1 and CDR2 (germline): ENHRY, SYGVKD. Trimming left V 0 bases short and J 2 bases short, with 9 bases between. CDR3 coding DNA: TGTGCCATCAGTGAGTCCACTGGAACCACAGATACGCAGTATTTT. It specifies CAISESTGTTDTQYF.

In this sample, this clonotype turned up a few times. The chain is built from TRBV9 and TRBJ1-2; D is unclear. CDR1 and CDR2 from the germline V gene are SGDLS and YYNGEE. V lost 0 bases and J 6 bases, leaving 3 bases between the germline ends. CDR3 length: 11 amino acids. The CDR3: CASSVGNGYTF. The CDR3 nucleotides are TGTGCCAGCAGCGTAGGGAATGGCTACACCTTC.